This TCR beta chain was documented in a study of cytomegalovirus exposure and HLA in healthy donors. The CDR3 loop spans 15 amino acids. Trimming took 0 bases from V and 4 from J, leaving 13 bases between them. The germline V gene has CDR1 SGHRS and CDR2 YFSETQ. The PCR ran on 60 Vbeta and 13 Jbeta primers. This table comes from immunoSEQ multiplex PCR, and its TCRdb copy is limited to in-frame clones, with some not included. The table has around 130,000 clones, less than 80% seen once. This clonotype was sampled from a man aged 40-49 years in good health and CMV-seropositive. Sequencing used PBMCs. This chain joins TRBV5-1 and TRBJ1-1; D is possibly TRBD1 (6 bases). The CDR3 coding sequence is TGCGCCAGCAGCTTGGGGGGGGGCTCGGTCACTGAAGCTTTCTTT. Residues: CASSLGGGSVTEAFF.